This entry lists 10 T cell receptor beta chains sequenced from one sample in a study of cytomegalovirus exposure and HLA in healthy donors. PCR involved 60 Vbeta and 13 Jbeta primers. Assay: immunoSEQ multiplex PCR; the TCRdb copy retains only in-frame clones and omits some. The sample consists of some 120,000 clones, approximately 80% of them appearing once. Sequencing used PBMCs. These receptor sequences come from a man aged 25 to 40 in good health and CMV-seronegative.

The rearrangement uses TRBV6-6 and TRBJ2-1, with unresolved D. Germline values: CDR1 MNHNY, CDR2 SVGAGI (reference sequence). Between the trimmed V and J ends, which lost 1 base and 5 bases, there was a span of 12 bases. CDR3 size: 15 residues. The CDR3 region is CASSYFGSRNNEQFF. The CDR3 DNA sequence: TGTGCCAGCAGTTACTTTGGTAGCCGGAACAATGAGCAGTTCTTC.

The chain uses TRBV6-1 and TRBJ1-4; maybe TRBD1 (5 bases). V lost 3 bases to trimming and J lost 8 bases, with 13 bases between them. Germline-derived CDR1 and CDR2 are MNHNS and SASEGT. The length of the CDR3 is 14 residues. CDR3 loop: CASSDLGRKEKLFF. Here the CDR3 DNA reads TGTGCCAGCAGTGATTTGGGGCGGAAAGAAAAACTGTTTTTT.

The sample holds one count of this clone. This chain uses TRBV27 with TRBJ2-2; 8 bases agree with TRBD2. J lost 1 base, V lost 7 bases, and 2 bases had no gene match. Germline-derived CDR1 and CDR2 are MNHEY and SMNVEV (reference sequence). The CDR3 length is 14 residues. For the CDR3, the DNA is TGTGCCAGCACCCGGGAGGGGAACACCGGGGAGCTGTTTTTT. Encoded protein: CASTREGNTGELFF.

V usage is TRBV5-1 and J usage is TRBJ1-3; no definite D call. V lost 0 bases to trimming and J lost 0 bases, with 10 bases between them. The CDR3 sequence is 16 residues long. CDR1 is SGHRS and CDR2 is YFSETQ in the germline V gene. The CDR3 DNA is TGCGCCAGCAGCTTGGGCGACCGACTCTCTGGAAACACCATATATTTT. This translates into CASSLGDRLSGNTIYF.

The chain employs TRBV5-4 and TRBJ2-7, with 9 bases aligning to TRBD2. V gave up 0 bases and J gave up 5 bases; unmatched junction bases: 6. CDR1 is SGHNT, CDR2 YYREEE, per germline (reference sequence). This CDR3 has 15 residues. The CDR3 bases are TGTGCCAGCAGCTTGGAGGCGGGAGGGCGGGACGAGCAGTACTTC. This sequence encodes CASSLEAGGRDEQYF.

The chain has TRBV7-2 and TRBJ1-4; D possibly corresponds to TRBD1 (6 bases). The CDR3 loop spans 15 amino acids. The germline V gene has CDR1 SGHTA and CDR2 FQGNSA. V lost 4 bases and J lost 0, with 9 bases in between. The chain's CDR3 is CASSSQGSTNEKLFF. CDR3 in DNA: TGTGCCAGCAGCTCACAGGGTTCAACTAATGAAAAACTGTTTTTT.

The V and J genes are TRBV9 and TRBJ2-1; D gene uncertain. Germline values: CDR1 SGDLS, CDR2 YYNGEE. The CDR3 has 15 residues. V lost 0 bases, J lost 5 bases, and 12 bases lay in between. CDR3 nucleotides: TGTGCCAGCAGCGTAGTATCTAATGCCGACAATGAGCAGTTCTTC. Protein product: CASSVVSNADNEQFF.

The chain employs TRBV7-2 and TRBJ2-1; 14 bases line up with TRBD2. The ends lost 1 base at V and 4 bases at J; junction bases unmatched: 9. Germline V gene lookup returns CDR1 SGHTA and CDR2 FQGNSA. This CDR3 has 19 residues. The CDR3 sequence: CASSLGEGLAGGWYNEQFF. The CDR3 coding sequence is TGTGCCAGCAGCTTAGGAGAAGGACTAGCGGGAGGATGGTACAATGAGCAGTTCTTC. The full variable domain, rest sourced from reference TRBV7-2 and TRBJ2-1, is GAGVSQSPSNKVTEKGKDVELRCDPISGHTALYWYRQSLGQGLEFLIYFQGNSAPDKSGLPSDRFSAERTGGSVSTLTIQRTQQEDSAVYLCASSLGEGLAGGWYNEQFFGPGTRLTVL.

V gene TRBV27 combines with J gene TRBJ1-1, with TRBD1 identical over 10 bases. After removal of 8 bases from V and 1 base from J, the junction contained 7 bases not matched to a gene. The CDR3 is 15 residues long. Germline V gives CDR1 MNHEY, CDR2 SMNVEV (reference sequence). CDR3 loop: CASGTWTGGNTEAFF. The CDR3 nucleotides are TGTGCCAGCGGGACATGGACAGGGGGGAACACTGAAGCTTTCTTT.

The chain is built from TRBV19 and TRBJ2-5; TRBD2 aligns across 15 bases. Per the germline V gene, CDR1 is LNHDA and CDR2 is SQIVND (reference sequence). The CDR3 extends over 21 amino acids. Germline trimming cut 4 bases from V and 0 bases from J; bases unmatched to any gene: 15. CDR3 nucleotides: TGTGCCAGTAGTAGTTTTTCATGGACTAGCGGGAGGGCCGAAGACCAAGAGACCCAGTACTTC. It codes for CASSSFSWTSGRAEDQETQYF.